The clone carrying this T cell receptor beta chain was picked up a small number of times. What it binds is not known. The data are from a study of T cell repertoires in cytomegalovirus infection. The study's findings and limits: Carriage of CMV together with the relevant HLA was identifiable through cumulative public TCR beta family frequency.

The CDR3 runs 16 residues. CDR1 and CDR2 from the germline V gene are SGHKS and YYEKEE (reference sequence). V shed 0 bases and J 7 bases; nucleotides not matched to a gene: 9. TCRdb re-called the reads with MiXCR, one entry per CDR3 protein. The table records some 220,000 distinct CDR3 sequences, approximately 7% of them present only once. The receptor comes from a human donor in good health (CMV status not recorded). Some clones in this sample may be carry-over from other donors' samples. What was sequenced was PBMCs. The rearrangement joins TRBV5-5 to TRBJ2-7; 11 bases match TRBD2. The CDR3: CASSLAVGLAAPEQYF. The CDR3 DNA sequence: TGTGCCAGCAGCTTGGCGGTGGGACTAGCGGCCCCGGAGCAGTACTTC.